Each of the 22 T cell receptor beta chains below was sequenced from the same sample in a study of read filtering for tumor transcriptome and immune sequencing. This library used about 360 ng RNA and molecular barcoded adaptors spanning alpha/delta and beta/gamma chains. TCRdb re-called the reads with MiXCR, one entry per CDR3 protein. The table lists tens of thousands of distinct CDR3 sequences, about a fifth of them singletons. The sequenced sample was a population of CD138-negative cells sorted from bone marrow. These receptors were taken from a donor aged 40 or older with multiple myeloma.

The chain has TRBV20-1 and TRBJ2-6; D not certain. Germline loops: CDR1 DFQATT, CDR2 SNEGSKA (reference sequence). The V and J ends lost 2 bases and 2 bases respectively, with 1 base between them. This CDR3 is 12 amino acids long. The chain's CDR3 is CSARPGANVLTF. Written as DNA, the CDR3 is TGCAGTGCTAGACCTGGGGCCAACGTCCTGACTTTC.

The chain employs TRBV29-1 and TRBJ2-3; D gene uncertain. The DNA end is more similar to TRBJ1-5, so the J call may be wrong. Germline V gives CDR1 SQVTM, CDR2 ANQGSEA. The CDR3 is 13 amino acids. The CDR3 sequence is CSVALSSTDTQHF. CDR3 nucleotides: TGCAGCGTTGCGCTCAGTAGCACAGATACGCAGCATTTT.

This clonotype was seen ten or more times. V gene TRBV28 combines with J gene TRBJ2-2; tentatively, D is TRBD1 (5 bases). Germline CDR1 is MDHEN and CDR2 is SYDVKM. The ends were cut back, 7 bases at V and 4 bases at J, with 16 bases in the middle. The CDR3 length is 15 residues. CDR3 sequence reads: CASTKTTQGTGELFF. CDR3 in DNA: TGTGCCAGCACCAAAACGACCCAGGGCACCGGGGAGCTGTTTTTT.

For this clonotype: This could be a read error, since a much larger clone is one nucleotide away. The V and J genes are TRBV19 and TRBJ2-5; D might be TRBD1 or TRBD2, each matching 5 bases. Germline V gene lookup returns CDR1 LNHDA and CDR2 SQIVND (reference sequence). Trimming took off 5 bases at V and 4 bases at J, with 17 bases between the two ends. The CDR3 contains 15 residues. DNA for the CDR3: TGTGCCAGTAGTCCTACGGGACCTGGCCGAGAGACCCAGTACTTC. Translating it yields CASSPTGPGRETQYF.

This clonotype has ten or more counts. The V and J genes are TRBV24-1 and TRBJ2-2; tentative D call: TRBD1 (6 bases). Trimming pared 10 bases from V and 4 bases from J, leaving 15 bases between. The CDR3 sequence is 14 residues long. The germline V gene encodes CDR1 KGHDR and CDR2 SFDVKD. CDR3 in amino acids: CATTGSPTTGELFF. In DNA form, the CDR3 reads TGTGCCACGACAGGTTCCCCGACCACCGGGGAGCTGTTTTTT.

This clonotype was recorded many times. V gene TRBV7-9 combines with J gene TRBJ2-2; D call uncertain. Trimming removed 2 bases at V and 3 bases at J, with 7 bases between. The germline gives CDR1 SEHNR, CDR2 FQNEAQ (reference sequence). The CDR3 contains 14 residues. The CDR3 sequence: CASSLLGDTGELFF. The CDR3 DNA sequence: TGTGCCAGCAGCTTATTGGGTGACACCGGGGAGCTGTTTTTT.

This clonotype came up many times. The chain recombines TRBV7-2 with TRBJ2-2, with 10 bases fitting TRBD2. Germline-derived CDR1 and CDR2 are SGHTA and FQGNSA. V shed 6 bases, J shed 5 bases, and the junction held 6 bases outside the gene matches. The CDR3 totals 15 residues. CDR3 loop: CASSPSGSLTGELFF. The CDR3, as DNA: TGTGCCAGCAGTCCTAGCGGGAGTTTAACCGGGGAGCTGTTTTTT. Complete variable domain (other parts from reference TRBV7-2 and TRBJ2-2): GAGVSQSPSNKVTEKGKDVELRCDPISGHTALYWYRQSLGQGLEFLIYFQGNSAPDKSGLPSDRFSAERTGGSVSTLTIQRTQQEDSAVYLCASSPSGSLTGELFFGEGSRLTVL.

This clonotype was seen many times. The chain recombines TRBV5-1 with TRBJ2-3; 8 nucleotides line up with TRBD2. Germline assignment: CDR1 SGHRS and CDR2 YFSETQ. The CDR3 length is 15 residues. Trimming at V came to 0 bases and at J to 1 base, leaving 1 base not matched to a gene. For the CDR3, the DNA is TGCGCCAGCAGCTTGGCCGGGGGGGGCACAGATACGCAGTATTTT. This sequence encodes CASSLAGGGTDTQYF.

As to this clonotype: Sequence at one end of the junction differs from germline and may be a read error. The chain has TRBV9 and TRBJ2-1; D is perhaps TRBD2 (7 bases). The CDR3 extends over 15 amino acids. Looked up from germline, CDR1 is SGDLS and CDR2 is YYNGEE. The CDR3 DNA follows: TGTGCCAGCAGCGTAGACGGGGGGCTCTACAATGGGCAGTTCTTC. The encoded protein is CASSVDGGLYNGQFF.

This chain connects TRBV19 to TRBJ2-1; D is perhaps TRBD1 (5 bases). This CDR3 contains 16 residues. The germline V gene has CDR1 LNHDA and CDR2 SQIVND (reference sequence). Trimming cost V 5 bases and J 9 bases, with 23 bases left between them. CDR3 protein: CASSFSRAGNSGEQFF. The CDR3, as DNA: TGTGCCAGTAGTTTTTCCCGGGCAGGGAATTCGGGTGAGCAGTTCTTC.

There are many counts of this clonotype. The rearrangement uses TRBV5-1 and TRBJ2-2; perhaps TRBD2 as D (5 bases). CDR3 length: 14 amino acids. Trimming removed 2 bases at V and 6 bases at J, with 11 bases between. From germline, CDR1 is SGHRS and CDR2 YFSETQ. CDR3 nucleotide sequence: TGCGCCAGCAGCTTCTCGGGGTCTGCCGGGGAGCTGTTTTTT. Amino acid sequence: CASSFSGSAGELFF.

In the case of this clonotype: A clone one base away is much larger, so this may be a read error. The gene calls are TRBV29-1 and TRBJ2-5, with a possible D match to TRBD2 (6 bases). The germline V gene encodes CDR1 SQVTM and CDR2 ANQGSEA. The CDR3 has 14 residues. The CDR3 region is CSVEDGGWQETQCF. The CDR3 nucleotides are TGCAGCGTTGAAGATGGGGGGTGGCAAGAGACCCAGTGCTTC.

This clonotype was seen only a few times. The chain carries TRBV7-9 and TRBJ2-3; TRBD1 is a possible D gene (6 bases). V was cut by 1 base and J by 2 bases, with 13 bases left in between. This CDR3 comprises 16 residues. The germline V gene has CDR1 SEHNR and CDR2 FQNEAQ (reference sequence). The CDR3 loop is CASSLGAAGATDTQYF. The CDR3 nucleotides are TGTGCCAGCAGCTTAGGTGCGGCAGGGGCCACAGATACGCAGTATTTT.

This clonotype was counted many times. The rearrangement uses TRBV20-1 and TRBJ2-1; 7 nucleotides agree with TRBD2. The CDR3 length is 13 residues. Germline CDR1 is DFQATT and CDR2 is SNEGSKA (reference sequence). CDR3 DNA: TGCCGGGGGGACGGATCTCGGTCCAATGAGCAGTTCTTC. Protein: CRGDGSRSNEQFF.

In this sample, this clonotype turned up many times. DNA of the CDR3: TGTGCCAGCAGTTCTAGCGGGGGGAACACCGGGGAGCTGTTTTTT. Protein sequence: CASSSSGGNTGELFF. The J gene is TRBJ2-2, the V gene TRBV12-3 or TRBV12-4; 10 bases align to TRBD2. The V and J ends lost 4 bases and 1 base, in that order; junction bases with no gene match: 0. The CDR3 has 15 amino acids.

Remarks on this clonotype: A read error is possible here, since a much larger clone lies one base away. This chain joins TRBV11-2 and TRBJ2-3; TRBD2 is a possible D gene (5 bases). CDR1 is SGHAT, CDR2 FQNNGV, per germline. CDR3 length: 15 residues. The V end was cut by 4 bases, the J end by 5 bases, with 16 bases between. CDR3 loop: CASSSMVRAGDTQYF. DNA of the CDR3: TGTGCCAGCAGCTCAATGGTTAGGGCGGGAGATACGCAGTATTTT.

This clonotype was seen ten or more times. V gene TRBV9 combines with J gene TRBJ2-1; tentatively, D is TRBD2 (6 bases). V lost 3 bases, J lost 6 bases, and 19 bases lay in between. The germline V gene has CDR1 SGDLS and CDR2 YYNGEE. The CDR3 totals 16 residues. CDR3 region: CASSGSMWQGGNEQFF. The CDR3 DNA follows: TGTGCCAGCAGCGGCTCAATGTGGCAGGGAGGCAATGAGCAGTTCTTC.

This clonotype was seen at least ten times. The chain joins TRBV7-2 to TRBJ2-2; 7 positions match TRBD1. CDR1 and CDR2 from the germline V gene are SGHTA and FQGNSA. With 5 bases clipped from V and 5 bases from J, the junction kept 5 bases outside the gene matches. The CDR3 has 14 residues. The CDR3 loop is CASSRPGGTGELFF. The DNA of the CDR3 is TGTGCCAGCAGCCGCCCAGGGGGAACCGGGGAGCTGTTTTTT.

This clonotype was counted many times. The chain employs TRBV10-3 and TRBJ2-5; the match to TRBD1 covers 8 bases. The J segment lost 1 base and the V segment lost 11 bases, leaving 3 bases of the junction unmatched. This CDR3 contains 12 residues. Per the germline V gene, CDR1 is ENHRY and CDR2 is SYGVKD. CDR3 DNA sequence: TGTGCCGCAGGGGGCCCCCAAGAGACCCAGTACTTC. Its protein is CAAGGPQETQYF.

This clonotype showed up many times. J is TRBJ2-7 and V is TRBV11-2; no firm D call. V lost 1 base and J 2 bases, leaving 9 bases between the germline ends. This CDR3 has 14 residues. Germline CDR1 SGHAT, CDR2 FQNNGV. This chain's CDR3 is CASSLGRGTYEQYF. For the CDR3, the DNA is TGTGCCAGCAGCTTAGGAAGAGGCACCTACGAGCAGTACTTC.

This clonotype has ten or more counts. The chain employs TRBV20-1 and TRBJ1-1; D unclear. The ends were cut back, 8 bases at V and 1 base at J, with 14 bases in the middle. Germline V gene data show CDR1 as DFQATT and CDR2 as SNEGSKA (reference sequence). The length of the CDR3 is 13 residues. The CDR3, as DNA: TGCAGTTCTCCGGAGCCAACGAACACTGAAGCTTTCTTT. Translating gives CSSPEPTNTEAFF.

This clonotype turned up a few times. This may stem from a read error, because a much larger clone lies one nucleotide away. The CDR3 DNA follows: TGCAGTGCCTCCGACCCCCCCTACGAGCAGTACTTC. It codes for CSASDPPYEQYF. V gene TRBV20-1 combines with J gene TRBJ2-7; D is ambiguous. The germline CDR1 and CDR2 sequences are DFQATT and SNEGSKA (reference sequence). The CDR3 loop spans 12 amino acids. V shed 6 bases and J shed 2 bases, with 11 bases lying between them.